A single sample gave rise to the 31 T cell receptor beta chains below, sequenced in a study of T cells in Graves' hyperthyroidism and ophthalmopathy. Authors of the study amplified TCR beta CDR3 regions from RNA transcripts. The TCR CDR3 was amplified in a first-round RT-PCR using the HTBI primer set. MiXCR, applied by TCRdb to the multiplex PCR reads, yields one record per CDR3 protein. The repertoire has some 720,000 distinct CDR3 sequences, about 17% of them found once; the top ten carry about 8.4%. Sequencing used blood. Receptors originate from a man aged 18 to 30 with Graves' hyperthyroidism.

This clonotype has just a few counts. The chain joins TRBV30 to TRBJ2-5; the match to TRBD1 covers 7 bases. Germline CDR1 is GTSNPN and CDR2 is SVGIG (reference sequence). After removal of 1 base from V and 3 bases from J, the junction contained 8 bases not matched to a gene. The CDR3 spans 15 residues. The CDR3 nucleotides are TGTGCCTGGAGTGAGTATCCGGGACAGAAAGAGACCCAGTACTTC. As protein: CAWSEYPGQKETQYF. Full variable domain (outside the CDR3, taken from reference TRBV30 and TRBJ2-5): SQTIHQWPATLVQPVGSPLSLECTVEGTSNPNLYWYRQAAGRGLQLLFYSVGIGQISSEVPQNLSASRPQDRQFILSSKKLLLSDSGFYLCAWSEYPGQKETQYFGPGTRLLVL.

The CDR3 sequence: CASSHSTGAQPQHF. DNA of the CDR3: TGTGCCAGCAGCCATTCGACAGGGGCGCAGCCCCAGCATTTT. The chain employs TRBV3-1 and TRBJ1-5, with 8 positions matching TRBD1. V was clipped by 3 bases and J by 7 bases; unmatched bases: 5. Germline V gene lookup returns CDR1 LGHDT and CDR2 YNNKEL (reference sequence). The CDR3 consists of 14 residues.

This clonotype came up a few times. The rearrangement links TRBV2 to TRBJ1-2; a possible D gene is TRBD1 (6 bases). CDR3 length equals 13 residues. Germline V gives CDR1 SNHLY, CDR2 FYNNEI. Trimming removed 6 bases from V and 5 bases from J, with 13 bases in between. The CDR3 region has the DNA TGTGCCAGCAGCGACAGGAATTTATATGGCTACACCTTC. It encodes CASSDRNLYGYTF.

This chain uses TRBV24-1 with TRBJ2-1; the match to TRBD2 covers 15 bases. J lost 7 bases, V lost 5 bases, and 5 bases had no gene match. The germline CDR1 and CDR2 sequences are KGHDR and SFDVKD. The CDR3 is 16 residues long. The CDR3 sequence: CATSARTSGRVNEQFF. In DNA form, the CDR3 reads TGTGCCACCAGTGCCAGGACTAGCGGGAGGGTGAATGAGCAGTTCTTC.

This clonotype was detected only a few times. The chain has TRBV12-3 or TRBV12-4 and TRBJ1-5; 7 bases are a match to TRBD1. This CDR3 has 13 amino acids. The V segment lost 3 bases and the J segment 9 bases; nucleotides outside the gene matches: 5. CDR3 in amino acids: CASSFTGERPQHF. CDR3 bases: TGTGCCAGCAGTTTCACAGGGGAGCGGCCCCAGCATTTT.

The genes are TRBV9 and TRBJ2-7; no reliable D call. Trimming removed 2 bases at V and 4 bases at J, with 16 bases between. This CDR3 spans 15 amino acids. The germline V gene encodes CDR1 SGDLS and CDR2 YYNGEE. The CDR3 loop is CASSVNSRPLYEQYF. The CDR3 DNA reads as TGTGCCAGCAGCGTGAATAGCCGACCCCTGTACGAGCAGTACTTC.

This clonotype was seen many times. The gene calls are TRBV7-9 and TRBJ1-4; 10 bases are shared with TRBD1. CDR3 length: 15 amino acids. Per germline, CDR1 SEHNR and CDR2 FQNEAQ (reference sequence). The junction had 7 bases not matched to a gene; V was cut back by 5 bases and J by 7 bases. This CDR3 is CASSERQGAGEKLFF. CDR3 DNA sequence: TGTGCCAGCAGCGAACGACAGGGGGCTGGTGAAAAACTGTTTTTT.

This clonotype was seen more than once but under ten times. This rearrangement joins TRBV6-2 or TRBV6-3 to TRBJ2-7; D remains ambiguous. This CDR3 has 14 residues. V shed 2 bases and J shed 1 base, with 9 bases lying between them. CDR1 is MNHEY, CDR2 SVGEGT, per germline. The CDR3 coding sequence is TGTGCCAGCAGTTACGTACCCCCGTCCTACGAGCAGTACTTC. Its translation: CASSYVPPSYEQYF.

This clonotype was observed a handful of times. The chain joins TRBV19 to TRBJ2-7, with 7 positions matching TRBD1. CDR3 length: 15 residues. CDR1 and CDR2 (germline): LNHDA, SQIVND (reference sequence). J was trimmed by 3 bases and V by 11 bases; bases with no gene match: 16. This CDR3 is CAFRDRTLINYEQYF. As DNA, the CDR3 is TGTGCCTTCCGGGACAGAACTCTAATAAACTACGAGCAGTACTTC.

A few counts support this clonotype. The chain links TRBV4-1 to TRBJ2-7, with TRBD2 as a possible D gene (5 bases). Germline CDR1 and CDR2: MGHRA and YSYEKL. The CDR3 covers 14 residues. Trimming removed 4 bases from V and 3 bases from J, with 13 bases in between. The CDR3 sequence: CASSPRAGRYEQYF. CDR3 DNA sequence: TGCGCCAGCAGCCCACGGGCGGGCCGCTACGAGCAGTACTTC.

This clonotype was seen many times. V and J are TRBV24-1 and TRBJ2-3; maybe TRBD1 (5 bases). The CDR3 totals 16 residues. Germline V CDR1 and CDR2: KGHDR, SFDVKD. Trimming took off 0 bases at V and 5 bases at J, with 14 bases between the two ends. The CDR3 is CATSDLGDPRGDTQYF. For the CDR3, the DNA is TGTGCCACCAGTGATTTGGGTGATCCTAGGGGAGATACGCAGTATTTT.

The chain has TRBV15 and TRBJ2-7; 11 nucleotides align to TRBD2. V was clipped by 2 bases and J by 6 bases; unmatched bases: 6. Germline V CDR1 and CDR2: LNHNV, YYDKDF (reference sequence). The CDR3 totals 15 residues. CDR3 nucleotide sequence: TGTGCCACCAGCAGAACCATAGCGGGAGGGCGCGAGCAGTACTTC. This translates into CATSRTIAGGREQYF.

This clonotype has ten or more counts. The chain employs TRBV3-1 and TRBJ2-7; D is perhaps TRBD1 (6 bases). The CDR3 is 15 amino acids. Per the germline V gene, CDR1 is LGHDT and CDR2 is YNNKEL (reference sequence). Trimming left V 4 bases short and J 0 bases short, with 13 bases between. The DNA of the CDR3 is TGTGCCAGCAGCCCGGGACACCACCACTCCTACGAGCAGTACTTC. It specifies CASSPGHHHSYEQYF.

This clonotype occurred many times. The genes are TRBV28 and TRBJ2-7; D not resolved. This CDR3 is built from 13 residues. Trimming pared 3 bases from V and 3 bases from J, leaving 9 bases between. In germline, CDR1 is MDHEN, CDR2 SYDVKM. This CDR3 reads CASSFEQSYEQYF. CDR3 DNA sequence: TGTGCCAGCAGTTTCGAACAAAGCTACGAGCAGTACTTC.

This clonotype has just a few counts. V and J are TRBV4-1 and TRBJ2-7; no clear D. The CDR3 has 15 amino acids. With 2 bases removed from V and 1 base from J, the gap between germline ends came to 12 bases. Germline V gene lookup returns CDR1 MGHRA and CDR2 YSYEKL. CDR3 bases: TGCGCCAGCAGCCAAAGGTCTTGGGCGTCCTACGAGCAGTACTTC. It encodes CASSQRSWASYEQYF.

In this sample, this clonotype turned up many times. V gene TRBV18 combines with J gene TRBJ2-7; maybe TRBD2 (6 bases). This CDR3 has 16 amino acids. Trimming removed 6 bases at V and 6 bases at J, with 24 bases between. Looked up from germline, CDR1 is KGHSH and CDR2 is LQKENI. CDR3 sequence reads: CASSLNSGDFLGEQYF. Written as DNA, the CDR3 is TGTGCCAGCTCCTTGAATAGCGGCGACTTTCTCGGCGAGCAGTACTTC. The variable domain in full, completed from reference TRBV18 and TRBJ2-7, reads NAGVMQNPRHLVRRRGQEARLRCSPMKGHSHVYWYRQLPEEGLKFMVYLQKENIIDESGMPKERFSAEFPKEGPSILRIQQVVRGDSAAYFCASSLNSGDFLGEQYFGPGTRLTVT.

This clonotype was seen repeatedly, ten times or more. The gene calls are TRBV10-3 and TRBJ2-4; 7 bases agree with TRBD2. V was clipped by 0 bases and J by 4 bases; unmatched bases: 3. The CDR3 has 15 amino acids. CDR1 is ENHRY and CDR2 is SYGVKD in the germline V gene. DNA for the CDR3: TGTGCCATCAGTGAGTCGGCTAGCGGAAAAAACATTCAGTACTTC. This encodes CAISESASGKNIQYF.

The V gene is TRBV4-3, the J gene TRBJ2-3, with 8 bases lining up with TRBD2. With V trimmed by 3 bases and J by 9 bases, 8 bases remained unmatched. Germline lookup yields CDR1 LGHNA and CDR2 YSLEER. CDR3 length: 14 amino acids. CDR3: CASSHGFSGETQYF. CDR3 coding DNA: TGCGCCAGCAGCCACGGATTTAGCGGGGAGACGCAGTATTTT.

On this clonotype itself: This may be a read error: a much more frequent sequence differs by one nucleotide. The CDR3, as DNA: TGTGCCAGCAGCTCGGACAGGGAGAACACTGAAGCTTTCTTT. The encoded protein is CASSSDRENTEAFF. V gene TRBV7-9 combines with J gene TRBJ1-1, with TRBD1 identical over 8 bases. The CDR3 is 14 amino acids. J was trimmed by 1 base and V by 4 bases; bases with no gene match: 2. Germline CDR1 SEHNR, CDR2 FQNEAQ (reference sequence).

The sample holds a few counts of this clonotype. The rearrangement links TRBV20-1 to TRBJ2-1; no clear D. V was pared by 6 bases and J by 9 bases, with 12 bases between. This CDR3 has 11 residues. Germline values: CDR1 DFQATT, CDR2 SNEGSKA (reference sequence). CDR3: CSAVKRGEQFF. The CDR3 bases are TGCAGTGCGGTGAAGCGCGGTGAGCAGTTCTTC.

This clonotype was counted a few times. The CDR3 coding sequence is TGCGCCAGCAGCTACGGGACAACGAACACCGGGGAGCTGTTTTTT. This translates into CASSYGTTNTGELFF. V is TRBV4-3 and J is TRBJ2-2; a weak D match, TRBD1 (6 bases). Deletions cut 5 bases from V and 0 bases from J, with 10 bases between. The CDR3 extends over 15 amino acids. Germline values: CDR1 LGHNA, CDR2 YSLEER.

In the case of this clonotype: A much larger clone is a single base away; this may be a read error. The chain links TRBV6-5 to TRBJ2-5, with a possible D match to TRBD1 (5 bases). This CDR3 contains 13 residues. Germline loops: CDR1 MNHEY, CDR2 SVGAGI. CDR3 coding DNA: TGTGCCAGCAGTTACGCGAAGACAGAGACCCAGTGCTTC. Protein: CASSYAKTETQCF.

This clonotype was picked up many times. The rearrangement links TRBV9 to TRBJ2-3; no definite D call. The germline V gene has CDR1 SGDLS and CDR2 YYNGEE. There are 12 residues in the CDR3. V lost 2 bases and J 2 bases, leaving 3 bases between the germline ends. The CDR3 DNA sequence: TGTGCCAGCAGCGTGACCACAGATACGCAGTATTTT. Encoded protein: CASSVTTDTQYF.

This sequence joins TRBV7-9 and TRBJ1-2, with a possible D match to TRBD1 (5 bases). This CDR3 is 16 amino acids long. The ends were cut back, 4 bases at V and 2 bases at J, with 17 bases in the middle. Germline V gene sequence: CDR1 SEHNR, CDR2 FQNEAQ (reference sequence). The DNA for the CDR3 is TGTGCCAGCAGCTCGGAGTTTAGGACAAAGAACTATGGCTACACCTTC. The encoded protein is CASSSEFRTKNYGYTF.

CDR3: CSASQGPQGNQPQHF. CDR3 DNA: TGCAGTGCTTCACAGGGGCCTCAGGGCAATCAGCCCCAGCATTTT. The chain couples TRBV20-1 to TRBJ1-5; 7 bases are shared with TRBD1. Germline V gene sequence: CDR1 DFQATT, CDR2 SNEGSKA (reference sequence). The CDR3 covers 15 residues. The trim removed 5 bases at V and 2 bases at J, leaving 9 bases unmatched.

There are a few counts of this clonotype. V usage is TRBV19 and J usage is TRBJ2-7; 9 nucleotides line up with TRBD2. The CDR3 covers 15 residues. Losses at the gene ends were 4 bases for V and 2 bases for J; bases not matched to a gene: 6. CDR1 and CDR2 from the germline V gene are LNHDA and SQIVND (reference sequence). The CDR3 loop reads CASSSSGSIAYEQYF. The DNA for the CDR3 is TGTGCCAGTAGTAGTAGCGGGAGTATCGCCTACGAGCAGTACTTC.

V is TRBV12-3 or TRBV12-4 and J is TRBJ2-5; D unclear. The V gene lost 3 bases and the J gene lost 2 bases, with 10 bases spanning the gap. CDR3 length: 14 amino acids. CDR3 region: CASSFGSIQETQYF. Written as DNA, the CDR3 is TGTGCCAGCAGTTTTGGGTCAATACAAGAGACCCAGTACTTC.

The rearrangement links TRBV12-3 or TRBV12-4 to TRBJ1-6; D unclear. The CDR3 extends over 18 amino acids. Trimming took off 0 bases at V and 0 bases at J, with 12 bases between the two ends. CDR3 nucleotide sequence: TGTGCCAGCAGTTTAGCGCGTATCCCAGGCTCCTATAATTCACCCCTCCACTTT. It codes for CASSLARIPGSYNSPLHF.

The V gene is TRBV6-2 or TRBV6-3, the J gene TRBJ1-5; TRBD1 might be the D (5 bases). Germline V gene sequence: CDR1 MNHEY, CDR2 SVGEGT. Trimming took 7 bases from V and 2 from J, leaving 21 bases between them. This CDR3 region has 17 residues. The CDR3 here is CASTDRTPLRGNQPQHF. Written as DNA, the CDR3 is TGTGCCAGCACCGATCGGACACCGCTTAGGGGCAATCAGCCCCAGCATTTT.

This clonotype was picked up many times. The chain employs TRBV20-1 and TRBJ2-5; no reliable D call. This CDR3 is 14 amino acids long. CDR1 and CDR2 (germline): DFQATT, SNEGSKA (reference sequence). The ends were cut back, 7 bases at V and 5 bases at J, with 20 bases in the middle. The CDR3 DNA reads as TGCAGTGTAAACCCCGGACGGTTGGGGGAGACCCAGTACTTC. Translation gives CSVNPGRLGETQYF.

As regards this clonotype: In this CDR3 the conserved last residue, phenylalanine or tryptophan, is missing, so a read error is likely. The chain recombines TRBV11-3 with TRBJ2-3, with D possibly being TRBD2 (6 bases). Trimming left V 5 bases short and J 1 base short, with 16 bases between. This CDR3 contains 16 residues. Germline CDR1 is SGHNT and CDR2 is YENEEA. The CDR3 loop is CASSLQAGSGTDTQYL. CDR3 coding DNA: TGTGCCAGCAGCCTCCAGGCGGGGTCTGGCACAGATACGCAGTATCTT.